This T cell receptor beta chain is from a study of CD8 T cells in ankylosing spondylitis (dated by TCRdb to the late 2010s). About the study as a whole: To find TCR variants linked to disease, the study profiled T cell receptor beta repertoires in ankylosing spondylitis patients and healthy donors. The full study cohort was made up of 25 to 30 ankylosing spondylitis patients and over 90 healthy donors. Samples of peripheral blood were taken, and for ankylosing spondylitis patients, synovial fluid was collected as well. Beyond this particular receptor, the publication reports: The disease-linked clones showed a CD8+ phenotype and occurred at relatively low frequencies in peripheral blood. Some motif variants were previously reported in synovial fluid and blood of reactive arthritis patients, suggesting common disease-initiation mechanisms. A TCR beta motif of eight highly homologous amino acid variants appeared characteristic of blood from ankylosing spondylitis patients. The disease-linked clones were reported as significantly enriched in matched synovial fluid samples from ankylosing spondylitis patients.

CDR3 length: 13 amino acids, cysteine to phenylalanine. Here the CDR3 DNA is all that survives: 39 bases in frame from base 1. The germline V gene sets CDR1 to SQVTM and CDR2 to ANQGSEA. Between the V and J ends, shortened by 4 bases and 4 bases respectively, the junction contains 13 bases. The data were produced on an Illumina HiSeq 2500. TCR beta libraries were prepared by quantitative 5'-RACE with molecular barcodes. Turning to the authors' computational methods: To identify disease-linked TCR variants, a new computational method was used, one built on a probabilistic model of VDJ rearrangement. The public reads were reprocessed in TCRdb via fastp at Q25 and MiXCR, keeping in-frame beta chains. Rows are combined by CDR3 protein, so each entry shows the most common genes and DNA. In this record, the V and J calls reflect TCRdb's handling and not the investigators' own analysis. The sample profile shows hundreds of thousands of distinct CDR3 sequences; 25% to 30% of them were found once. The ten largest clonotypes hold about 1% of the sample.

This clonotype was recorded a few times. The clone's antigen remains unknown. No much larger clone exists at a distance of one base, and base qualities are not known. This clonotype was obtained from a male donor with ankylosing spondylitis. The sequencing input was blood, either unsorted or a sorted T cell fraction (not recorded which). The chain is assembled from TRBV29-1 and TRBJ1-1; the D gene assignment is ambiguous. This receptor carries the CDR3 CSVVSSVGTEAFF. The DNA sequence is as follows: TGCAGCGTTGTGAGCTCCGTGGGCACTGAAGCTTTCTTT. The CDR3 plus the reference TRBV29-1 and TRBJ1-1 genes for the other parts give the full variable domain: SAVISQKPSRDICQRGTSLTIQCQVDSQVTMMFWYRQQPGQSLTLIATANQGSEATYESGFVIDKFPISRPNLTFSTLTVSNMSPEDSSIYLCSVVSSVGTEAFFGQGTRLTVV.